This T cell receptor (beta chain) was found in a study of blood T cell repertoires in COVID-19. The germline V gene encodes CDR1 LGHNA and CDR2 YNFKEQ. V lost 2 bases and J 8 bases, leaving 19 bases between the germline ends. The CDR3 sequence is 17 residues long. Using immunoSEQ multiplex PCR, the repertoire was profiled, and TCRdb retains in-frame clones only, with some absent. The sample holds some 87,000 clones, about 78% seen once. The sample was peripheral blood. The TCR was taken from a man aged 45 to 65 who had recovered from COVID-19. The chain carries TRBV4-2 and TRBJ1-6; D remains ambiguous. CDR3 nucleotides: TGTGCCAGCAGCCAACTCCAACAGACAAAAGCGGATTCACCCCTCCACTTT. Its translation is CASSQLQQTKADSPLHF.